This is a list of T cell receptor beta chains from one sample in a study of PD-L1 blockade in urothelial cancer. Sequenced by immunoSEQ multiplex PCR; TCRdb stores in-frame clones only, minus some. The top ten hold less than 3% of the sample, which has some 60,000 clones, about 86% seen once. The sample was PBMCs, taken around atezolizumab (anti-PD-L1) treatment. These receptor sequences come from a man between 50 and 59 years old with urothelial cancer. Each CDR3 is given with its conserved first and last residue. The order of the fields is J gene, V gene, D gene, clone size, CDR3 DNA, CDR3 protein. A D gene is named only where the DNA matches it firmly. The size of a clone is reported for some rows only, either as once, few or many, or as a class for expanded clones.

TRBJ2-3 | TRBV7-6 | . | . | TGTGCCAGCAGGCGATTAGCGGCTAGCACAGATACGCAGTATTTT | CASRRLAASTDTQYF
TRBJ2-6 | TRBV19 | TRBD1 | . | TGTGCCAGTAGTAGACAGGGGGGATACTCTGGGGCCAACGTCCTGACTTTC | CASSRQGGYSGANVLTF
TRBJ2-2 | TRBV5-1 | TRBD1 | . | TGCGCCAGCAGCCCGGAGACAGGGCTTTTGGGCGGGGAGCTGTTTTTT | CASSPETGLLGGELFF
TRBJ2-7 | TRBV30 | TRBD2 | . | TGTGCCTGGAGTGAAGACGGGAGGGTTCGCTACGAGCAGTACTTC | CAWSEDGRVRYEQYF
TRBJ1-2 | TRBV19 | . | . | TGTGCCAGTAGTCTGGACACGAACTATGGCTACACCTTC | CASSLDTNYGYTF
TRBJ2-5 | TRBV9 | . | . | TGTGCCAGCAGCGTAGTCGGGAGCACTGAGACCCAGTACTTC | CASSVVGSTETQYF
TRBJ2-1 | TRBV29-1 | . | . | TGCAGCGTTGATTGCGGGGACAATGAGCAGTTCTTC | CSVDCGDNEQFF
TRBJ2-3 | TRBV10-2 | TRBD2 | once | TGCGCCGTCAAGACTAGCGGGAGTATAGATACGCAGTATTTT | CAVKTSGSIDTQYF
TRBJ1-1 | TRBV27 | TRBD1 | . | TGTGCCAGCAGACAACCACAGGGGGTGAACACTGAAGCTTTCTTT | CASRQPQGVNTEAFF
TRBJ2-3 | TRBV4-1 | TRBD2 | . | TGCGCCAGCAGCCATCGACTAGCGGGGGAGAGCACAGATACGCAGTATTTT | CASSHRLAGESTDTQYF
TRBJ2-1 | TRBV7-8 | TRBD2 | . | TGTGCCAGCACCTCGACACGGACTAGCGTCAACGAGCAGTTCTTC | CASTSTRTSVNEQFF
TRBJ1-2 | TRBV5-1 | . | . | TGCGCCAGCAGCTTGGAGACAGAGGTGTCTGGCTACACCTTC | CASSLETEVSGYTF
TRBJ2-5 | TRBV19 | . | . | TGTGCCAGTAGTAAGGGGCTGGTGGAGACCCAGTACTTC | CASSKGLVETQYF
TRBJ2-1 | TRBV18 | . | . | TGTGCCAGCACGCCAGGGAATGAGCAGTTCTTC | CASTPGNEQFF
TRBJ2-7 | TRBV10-3 | . | . | TGTGCCATCAGTGACGTGGGGGCGAACGAGCAGTACTTC | CAISDVGANEQYF
TRBJ2-7 | TRBV28 | . | few | TGTGCCAGCAGTTTACTTGGCGGGGACTTATACGAGCAGTACTTC | CASSLLGGDLYEQYF
TRBJ2-3 | TRBV7-2 | TRBD2 | . | TGTGCCAGCAGCGCGGGACTAGCGGGTGGAGGAGATACGCAGTATTTT | CASSAGLAGGGDTQYF
TRBJ1-1 | TRBV28 | TRBD1 | . | TGTGCCAGCAGTTTATCACGACAGGGGGTGTATAGTTTTAGGACTGAAGCTTTCTTT | CASSLSRQGVYSFRTEAFF
TRBJ2-7 | TRBV10-3 | . | . | TGTGCCATCAGTGAGTCGGAGGGCCCGGCCTACGAGCAGTACTTC | CAISESEGPAYEQYF
TRBJ2-5 | TRBV19 | . | . | TGTGCCAGTAGCAGGTCGGGGAGTGAGACCCAGTACTTC | CASSRSGSETQYF
TRBJ2-7 | TRBV5-6 | . | once | TGTGCCAGCCGTGGGTCCGGGGGTTGGAGCTACGAGCAGTACTTC | CASRGSGGWSYEQYF
TRBJ2-7 | TRBV15 | TRBD1 | . | TGTGCCACCAGCGCTGGACAGGCCGCCGAGCAGTACTTC | CATSAGQAAEQYF
TRBJ2-1 | TRBV4-1 | TRBD2 | . | TGCGCCAGCAGCCAAGGCCCCCCCAGCGGGGTTTACAATGAGCAGTTCTTC | CASSQGPPSGVYNEQFF
TRBJ1-1 | TRBV7-9 | TRBD1 | . | TGTGCCAGCAGCTCACAGGGGGCGGTCACTGAAGCTTTCTTT | CASSSQGAVTEAFF
TRBJ2-7 | TRBV7-9 | . | . | TGTGCCAGCACCCCGGGGGGCGGGGCCTACGAGCAGTACTTC | CASTPGGGAYEQYF
TRBJ1-2 | TRBV28 | . | . | TGTGCCAGCAGTACGACAGGAGAGGCATTGGAGCGTTGGGCCTATGGCTACACCTTC | CASSTTGEALERWAYGYTF
TRBJ1-2 | TRBV12-5 | . | . | TGTGCTAGTGGTTTGCCCGGGGGCTATGGCTACACCTTC | CASGLPGGYGYTF
TRBJ2-1 | TRBV18 | TRBD2 | . | TGTGCCAGCTCTGGGACTAGCAGCAATGAGCAGTTCTTC | CASSGTSSNEQFF
TRBJ2-2 | TRBV4-2 | . | . | TGTGCCAGCAGCCAAGATGGCATCGGGGTTGTGACCGGGGAGCTGTTTTTT | CASSQDGIGVVTGELFF
TRBJ2-5 | TRBV7-7 | TRBD2 | . | TGTGCTAGCAGCTTAAAAGTTAGGAGCGGGGCGCAAGAGACCCAGTACTTC | CASSLKVRSGAQETQYF
TRBJ2-6 | TRBV19 | . | few | TGTGCCAGTAAGGCGGCCGCAAACTCTGGGGCCAACGTCCTGACTTTC | CASKAAANSGANVLTF
TRBJ1-2 | TRBV30 | . | . | TGTGCCTGGAGGACAGAAAACTATGGCTACACCTTC | CAWRTENYGYTF
TRBJ2-7 | TRBV30 | TRBD2 | . | TGTGCCTGGAGTGCCTTTCAGGCTAGCGGGGGCTACGAGCAGTACTTC | CAWSAFQASGGYEQYF
TRBJ1-1 | TRBV30 | TRBD1 | few | TGTGCCTGGACGACAGGGTTTGAAGCTTTCTTT | CAWTTGFEAFF
TRBJ1-1 | TRBV28 | . | . | TGTGCCAGCGGAGTTGGGTACCAGGGTTCCTTTAAGGCTGAAGCTTTCTTT | CASGVGYQGSFKAEAFF
TRBJ2-2 | TRBV5-1 | TRBD2 | . | TGCGCCAGCAGCTGGACTAGCGGGAGCGGGGTCACCGGGGAGCTGTTTTTT | CASSWTSGSGVTGELFF
TRBJ2-3 | TRBV6-5 | TRBD1 | . | TGTGCCAGCAGAGACAGGGGGATTATGACAGATACGCAGTATTTT | CASRDRGIMTDTQYF
TRBJ1-2 | TRBV11-2 | . | few | TGTGCCAGCAAAAGAAACAGGGATAAAGCTACTGGCTACACCTTC | CASKRNRDKATGYTF
TRBJ1-2 | TRBV28 | . | . | TGTGCCAGCACCCCAATCTTGGCGGGCGGCTACACCTTC | CASTPILAGGYTF
TRBJ1-5 | TRBV7-9 | TRBD1 | . | TGTGCCAGCAGCGCAGTGGGGGACAGGGTTCAGCCCCAGCATTTT | CASSAVGDRVQPQHF
TRBJ2-3 | TRBV10-1 | . | . | TGCGCCAGCAGTGAGGGGGCTCGGGATACGCAGTATTTT | CASSEGARDTQYF
TRBJ1-1 | TRBV19 | . | once | TGTGCCAGTAGTATAAGCTCCCGATTGCCTGAAGCTTTCTTT | CASSISSRLPEAFF
TRBJ2-1 | TRBV5-1 | TRBD2 | . | TGCGCCAGCAGCTTTAATCTAGCGGGTCCGGGGCACAATGAGCAGTTCTTC | CASSFNLAGPGHNEQFF
TRBJ2-1 | TRBV28 | . | . | TGTGCCAGCAGTCCCCAAGCGTTGGCCGATGAGCAGTTCTTC | CASSPQALADEQFF
TRBJ2-3 | TRBV27 | . | . | TGTGCCAGCACCCAGGCTGGATTCTACACAGATACGCAGTATTTT | CASTQAGFYTDTQYF
TRBJ2-5 | TRBV7-2 | . | . | TGTGCCAGCAGCCCCGTACAAGAGACCCAGTACTTC | CASSPVQETQYF
TRBJ2-7 | TRBV7-8 | TRBD2 | . | TGTGCCAGCAGCATGGGACTAGCGGGTCTCTACGAGCAGTACTTC | CASSMGLAGLYEQYF
TRBJ2-1 | TRBV7-3 | . | . | TGTGCCAGCAGCTTAGTGGCGGGGTCCTACAATGAGCAGTTCTTC | CASSLVAGSYNEQFF
TRBJ2-7 | TRBV9 | . | . | TGTGCCAGCGCCCTAGCGCCTTCCTACGAGCAGTACTTC | CASALAPSYEQYF
TRBJ1-3 | TRBV6-6 | . | . | TGTGCCAGCAGTCCTATGGTTGGCAGGGCTGGAAACACCATATATTTT | CASSPMVGRAGNTIYF
TRBJ2-1 | TRBV7-3 | TRBD1 | . | TGTGCCAGCAGCACCTCGGGACAGAGAAATGAGCAGTTCTTC | CASSTSGQRNEQFF
TRBJ2-1 | TRBV6-6 | . | . | TGTGCCAGCAGTGGGGGCGATGGGCAGTTCTTC | CASSGGDGQFF
TRBJ2-5 | TRBV6-5 | TRBD1 | . | TGTGCCAGCAGGTGGGGCCGGGACAGCGCAGAGACCCAGTACTTC | CASRWGRDSAETQYF
TRBJ2-7 | TRBV6-1 | TRBD2 | . | TGTGCCAGCAGTGGGGGGACTAGCGGGTACTCCTACGAGCAGTACTTC | CASSGGTSGYSYEQYF
TRBJ2-7 | TRBV5-5 | TRBD2 | . | TGTGCCAGCAGCTCCCGTATGGCTAGCGGTTCCTACGAGCAGTACTTC | CASSSRMASGSYEQYF